The 4 T cell receptor beta chains reported below all come from one sample, sequenced in a study of blood T cells in healthy people across ages. The second PCR ran roughly 7 to 11 cycles with a sample-barcoded 5' primer and J-beta primers. TCRdb ran MiXCR on the 5' RACE reads and lists one entry per CDR3 protein. This table holds 700,000 to 850,000 distinct CDR3 sequences, about 37% found once. Sequenced input: blood. These receptors were taken from a man between 18 and 29 years old in good health.

The chain uses TRBV5-6 and TRBJ2-4; D may correspond to TRBD1 or TRBD2 (7 bases each). Trimming took off 3 bases at V and 6 bases at J, with 13 bases between the two ends. Germline CDR1 and CDR2: SGHDT and YYEEEE. The CDR3 has 14 residues. The CDR3 DNA is TGTGCCAGCAGCTCACAGGGGAGGGGAAACATTCAGTACTTC. Translating gives CASSSQGRGNIQYF.

This clonotype appeared a few times. The V and J genes are TRBV21-1 and TRBJ2-7. TRBV21-1 is a pseudogene locus. This CDR3 spans 12 amino acids. CDR3 sequence: CASSKDGYEQYF. DNA of the CDR3: TGTGCCAGCAGCAAAGACGGGTACGAGCAGTACTTC.

This clonotype was observed a handful of times. This sequence joins TRBV4-1 and TRBJ1-1; TRBD1 is a possible D gene (6 bases). Per germline, CDR1 MGHRA and CDR2 YSYEKL. CDR3 size: 15 residues. Trimming cost V 4 bases and J 5 bases, with 17 bases left between them. The chain's CDR3 is CASSPGQRQRTEAFF. CDR3 DNA: TGCGCCAGCAGCCCCGGACAGAGACAGCGTACTGAAGCTTTCTTT.

The sample holds many counts of this clonotype. The chain employs TRBV7-2 and TRBJ2-5, with 9 bases aligning to TRBD1. Germline-derived CDR1 and CDR2 are SGHTA and FQGNSA. V shed 5 bases, J shed 4 bases, and the junction held 14 bases outside the gene matches. This CDR3 contains 17 residues. This chain's CDR3 is CASSPKYGTGMLETQYF. The CDR3 region has the DNA TGTGCCAGCAGCCCCAAGTACGGGACAGGGATGTTAGAGACCCAGTACTTC. The full variable domain, rest sourced from reference TRBV7-2 and TRBJ2-5, is GAGVSQSPSNKVTEKGKDVELRCDPISGHTALYWYRQSLGQGLEFLIYFQGNSAPDKSGLPSDRFSAERTGGSVSTLTIQRTQQEDSAVYLCASSPKYGTGMLETQYFGPGTRLLVL.